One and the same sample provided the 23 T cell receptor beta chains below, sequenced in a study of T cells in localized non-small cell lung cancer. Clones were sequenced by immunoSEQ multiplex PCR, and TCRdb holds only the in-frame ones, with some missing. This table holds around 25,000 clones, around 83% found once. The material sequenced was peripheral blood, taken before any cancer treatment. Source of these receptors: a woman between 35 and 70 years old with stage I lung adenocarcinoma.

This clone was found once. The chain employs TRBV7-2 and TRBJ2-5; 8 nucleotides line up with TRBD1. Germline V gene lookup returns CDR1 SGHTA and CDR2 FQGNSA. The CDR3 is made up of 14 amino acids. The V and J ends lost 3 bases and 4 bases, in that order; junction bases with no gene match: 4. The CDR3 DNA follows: TGTGCCAGCAGCTTCCTCGGACAGGGAGAGACCCAGTACTTC. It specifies CASSFLGQGETQYF.

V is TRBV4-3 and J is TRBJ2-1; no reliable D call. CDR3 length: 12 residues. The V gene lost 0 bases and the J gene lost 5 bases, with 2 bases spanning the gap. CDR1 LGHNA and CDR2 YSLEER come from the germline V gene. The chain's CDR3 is CASSQENNEQFF. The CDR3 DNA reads TGCGCCAGCAGCCAAGAGAACAATGAGCAGTTCTTC.

In DNA form, the CDR3 reads TGTGCCAGCAGTGGGTCCCCCGTTGAGGAGCAGTTCTTC. Its translation is CASSGSPVEEQFF. The chain links TRBV28 to TRBJ2-1, with no clear D. The CDR3 is made up of 13 amino acids. Deletions cut 5 bases from V and 10 bases from J, with 15 bases between. Germline V gene data show CDR1 as MDHEN and CDR2 as SYDVKM.

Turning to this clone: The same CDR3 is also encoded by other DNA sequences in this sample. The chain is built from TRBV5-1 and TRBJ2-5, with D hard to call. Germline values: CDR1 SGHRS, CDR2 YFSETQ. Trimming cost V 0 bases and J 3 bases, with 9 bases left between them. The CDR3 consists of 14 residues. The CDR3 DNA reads TGCGCCAGCAGCTTGGATTCCCCCGAAGAGACCCAGTACTTC. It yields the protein CASSLDSPEETQYF.

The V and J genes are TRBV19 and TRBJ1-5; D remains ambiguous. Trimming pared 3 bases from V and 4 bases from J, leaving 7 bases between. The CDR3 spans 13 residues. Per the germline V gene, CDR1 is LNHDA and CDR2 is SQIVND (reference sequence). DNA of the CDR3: TGTGCCAGTAGTATTCAAGCGAATCAGCCCCAGCATTTT. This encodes CASSIQANQPQHF. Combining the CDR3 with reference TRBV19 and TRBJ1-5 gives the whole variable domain DGGITQSPKYLFRKEGQNVTLSCEQNLNHDAMYWYRQDPGQGLRLIYYSQIVNDFQKGDIAEGYSVSREKKESFPLTVTSAQKNPTAFYLCASSIQANQPQHFGDGTRLSIL.

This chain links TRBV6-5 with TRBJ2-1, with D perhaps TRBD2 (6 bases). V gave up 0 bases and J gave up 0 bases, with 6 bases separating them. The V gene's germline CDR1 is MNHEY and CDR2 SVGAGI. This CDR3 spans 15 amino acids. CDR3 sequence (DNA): TGTGCCAGCAGTTACTCGGGGGGCTCCTACAATGAGCAGTTCTTC. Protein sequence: CASSYSGGSYNEQFF.

This CDR3 is CASSLGGSGNTIYF. CDR3 coding DNA: TGTGCCAGCAGCTTAGGGGGATCTGGAAACACCATATATTTT. V usage is TRBV7-2 and J usage is TRBJ1-3, with D unclear. V gave up 1 base and J gave up 1 base, with 5 bases separating them. This CDR3 is 14 amino acids long. Germline V CDR1 and CDR2: SGHTA, FQGNSA.

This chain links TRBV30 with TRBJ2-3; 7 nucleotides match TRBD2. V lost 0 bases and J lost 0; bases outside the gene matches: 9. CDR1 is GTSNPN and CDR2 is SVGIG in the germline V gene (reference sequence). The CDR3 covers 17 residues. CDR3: CAWSVHPPGGSTDTQYF. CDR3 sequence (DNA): TGTGCCTGGAGTGTACATCCCCCGGGGGGAAGCACAGATACGCAGTATTTT.

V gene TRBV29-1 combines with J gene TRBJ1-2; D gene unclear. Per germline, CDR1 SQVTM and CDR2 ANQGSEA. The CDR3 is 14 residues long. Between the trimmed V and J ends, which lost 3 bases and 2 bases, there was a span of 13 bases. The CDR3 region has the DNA TGCAGCGTTGATAGCTCAGGATCCAACTATGGCTACACCTTC. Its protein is CSVDSSGSNYGYTF.

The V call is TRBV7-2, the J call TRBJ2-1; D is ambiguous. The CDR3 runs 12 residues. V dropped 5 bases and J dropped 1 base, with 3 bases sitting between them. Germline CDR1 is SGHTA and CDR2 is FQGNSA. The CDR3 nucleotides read TGTGCCAGCAGCGAGTCCTACAATGAGCAGTTCTTC. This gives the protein CASSESYNEQFF.

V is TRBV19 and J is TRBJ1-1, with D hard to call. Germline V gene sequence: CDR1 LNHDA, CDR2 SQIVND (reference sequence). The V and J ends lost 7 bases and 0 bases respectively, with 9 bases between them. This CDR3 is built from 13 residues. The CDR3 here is CASMGILNTEAFF. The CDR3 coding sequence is TGTGCCAGTATGGGCATACTGAACACTGAAGCTTTCTTT.

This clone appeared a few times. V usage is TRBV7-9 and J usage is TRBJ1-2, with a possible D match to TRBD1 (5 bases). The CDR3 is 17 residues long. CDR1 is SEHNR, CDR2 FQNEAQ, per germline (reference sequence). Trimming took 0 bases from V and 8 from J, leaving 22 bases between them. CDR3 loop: CASSLAGDLISKGGYTF. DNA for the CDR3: TGTGCCAGCAGCTTAGCCGGGGACCTAATCTCAAAGGGCGGCTACACCTTC.

DNA of the CDR3: TGTGCCAGCAGTCAAGGGCACAGGGACTATCAGCCCCAGCATTTT. It translates to CASSQGHRDYQPQHF. This rearrangement joins TRBV6-1 to TRBJ1-5, with a tentative D call TRBD1 (6 bases). V lost 5 bases to trimming and J lost 5 bases, with 16 bases between them. This CDR3 comprises 15 residues. Germline V gene data show CDR1 as MNHNS and CDR2 as SASEGT.

The CDR3 nucleotides are TGCGCCAGCAGCGTTTGGGACAGAGAGACCCAGTACTTC. Translating gives CASSVWDRETQYF. The chain combines TRBV4-1 with TRBJ2-5, with 7 bases matching TRBD1. Germline V lookup: CDR1 MGHRA, CDR2 YSYEKL. CDR3 size: 13 residues. J lost 4 bases, V lost 5 bases, and 4 bases had no gene match.

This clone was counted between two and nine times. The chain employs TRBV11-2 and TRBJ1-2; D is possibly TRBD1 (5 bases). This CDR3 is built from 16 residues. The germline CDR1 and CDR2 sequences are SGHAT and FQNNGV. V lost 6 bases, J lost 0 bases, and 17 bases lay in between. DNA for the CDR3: TGTGCCAGCAGGCCCCGGGTTTGGGGGGCTAACTATGGCTACACCTTC. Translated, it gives CASRPRVWGANYGYTF.

The DNA of the CDR3 is TGTGCCAGCAGTCTTGGAAGAGGAAACACCATATATTTT. Its translation is CASSLGRGNTIYF. The V call is TRBV2, the J call TRBJ1-3; D unresolved. V was shortened by 5 bases and J by 4 bases, with 9 bases between the two germline ends. The CDR3 spans 13 residues. Germline lookup yields CDR1 SNHLY and CDR2 FYNNEI.

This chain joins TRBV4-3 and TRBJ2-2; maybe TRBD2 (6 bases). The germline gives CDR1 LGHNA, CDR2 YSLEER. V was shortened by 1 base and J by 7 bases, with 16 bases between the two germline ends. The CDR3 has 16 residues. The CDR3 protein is CASSQVGRDFGGELFF. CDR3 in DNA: TGCGCCAGCAGCCAAGTCGGGCGGGATTTCGGCGGGGAGCTGTTTTTT.

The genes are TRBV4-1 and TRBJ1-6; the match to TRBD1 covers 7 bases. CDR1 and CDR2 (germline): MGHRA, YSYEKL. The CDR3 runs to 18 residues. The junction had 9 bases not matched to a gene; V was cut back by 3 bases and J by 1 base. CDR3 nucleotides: TGCGCCAGCAGCCAGAACAGGGGCGCGGGATCCTATAATTCACCCCTCCACTTT. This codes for CASSQNRGAGSYNSPLHF.

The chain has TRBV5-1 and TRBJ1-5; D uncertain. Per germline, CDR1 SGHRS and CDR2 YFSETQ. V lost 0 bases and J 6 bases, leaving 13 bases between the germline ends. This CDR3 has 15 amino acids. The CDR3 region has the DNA TGCGCCAGCAGCTTGGCGGGCGGCGGCGGTCAGCCCCAGCATTTT. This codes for CASSLAGGGGQPQHF.

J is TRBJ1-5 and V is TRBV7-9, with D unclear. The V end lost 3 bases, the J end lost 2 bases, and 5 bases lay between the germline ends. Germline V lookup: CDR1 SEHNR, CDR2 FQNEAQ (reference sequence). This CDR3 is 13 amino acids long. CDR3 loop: CASSLQGNQPQHF. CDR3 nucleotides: TGTGCCAGCAGCTTGCAAGGCAATCAGCCCCAGCATTTT.

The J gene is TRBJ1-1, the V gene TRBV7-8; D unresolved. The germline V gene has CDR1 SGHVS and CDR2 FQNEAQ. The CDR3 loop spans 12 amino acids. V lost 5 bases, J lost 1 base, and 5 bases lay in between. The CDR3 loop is CASSQWNTEAFF. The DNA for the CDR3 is TGTGCCAGCAGCCAGTGGAACACTGAAGCTTTCTTT.

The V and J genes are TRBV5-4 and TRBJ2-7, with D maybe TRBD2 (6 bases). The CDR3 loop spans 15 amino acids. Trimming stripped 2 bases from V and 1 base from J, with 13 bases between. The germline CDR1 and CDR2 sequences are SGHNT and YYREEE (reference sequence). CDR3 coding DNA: TGTGCCAGCAGCTTCGGGACTCCTAATTCCTACGAGCAGTACTTC. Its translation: CASSFGTPNSYEQYF.

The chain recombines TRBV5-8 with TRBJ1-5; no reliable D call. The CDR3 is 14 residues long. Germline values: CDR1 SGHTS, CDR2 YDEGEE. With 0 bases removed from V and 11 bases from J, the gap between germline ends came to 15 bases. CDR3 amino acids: CASSLAESLFSQHF. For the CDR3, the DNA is TGTGCCAGCAGCTTGGCCGAATCTTTATTTTCCCAGCATTTT.